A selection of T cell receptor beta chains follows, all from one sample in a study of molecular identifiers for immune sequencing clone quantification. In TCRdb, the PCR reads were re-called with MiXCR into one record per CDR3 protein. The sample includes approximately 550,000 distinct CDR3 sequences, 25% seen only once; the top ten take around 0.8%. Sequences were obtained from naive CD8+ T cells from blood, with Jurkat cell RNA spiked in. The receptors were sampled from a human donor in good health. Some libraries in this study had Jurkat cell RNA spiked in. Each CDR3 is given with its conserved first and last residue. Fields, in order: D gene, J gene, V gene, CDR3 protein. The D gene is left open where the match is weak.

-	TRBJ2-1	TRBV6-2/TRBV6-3	CASSYSLANNEQFF
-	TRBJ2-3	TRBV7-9	CASTPVGVDTQYF
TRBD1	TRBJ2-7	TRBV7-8	CASSLPGTGPYEQYF
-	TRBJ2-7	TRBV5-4	CASSLDNRGEQYF
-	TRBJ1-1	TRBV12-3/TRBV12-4	CASSLGYDEAFF
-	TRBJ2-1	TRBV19	CASSIAGVEQFF
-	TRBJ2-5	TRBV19	CASSIYLSGETQYF
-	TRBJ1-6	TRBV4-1	CASSQAGNSPLHF
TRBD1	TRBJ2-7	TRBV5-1	CASRGQNTYEQYF
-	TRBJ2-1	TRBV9	CASSVEGSLSYNEQFF
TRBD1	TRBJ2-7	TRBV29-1	CSVQGQGEQYF